This T cell receptor (beta chain) was observed in a study of shared clonotypes between healthy human individuals. Study-wide results and caveats: An expected dependence of interdonor clonotype sharing on sequencing depth was noted.

Selected positively for CCR7 and CD45RO-negative, naive CD8 cells excluded terminally differentiated effector memory CD45RA+ cells. Clones were read by immunoSEQ multiplex PCR, and TCRdb kept only the in-frame ones, dropping some. In the table there are millions of clones, about 95% of which are singletons. In the case of this clone: What it recognizes is unknown.

Germline values: CDR1 SNHLY, CDR2 FYNNEI. V dropped 1 base and J dropped 5 bases, with 11 bases sitting between them. The CDR3 extends over 14 amino acids. This chain links TRBV2 with TRBJ2-5, with a tentative D call TRBD1 (6 bases). The clonotype originates from a man younger than 35 in good health. Sequencing used naive CD8+ T cells sorted from blood. The CDR3 sequence: CASSEGRGAETQYF. The CDR3 nucleotides read TGTGCCAGCAGTGAAGGCAGGGGCGCGGAGACCCAGTACTTC. Complete variable domain (other parts from reference TRBV2 and TRBJ2-5): EPEVTQTPSHQVTQMGQEVILRCVPISNHLYFYWYRQILGQKVEFLVSFYNNEISEKSEIFDDQFSVERPDGSNFTLKIRSTKLEDSAMYFCASSEGRGAETQYFGPGTRLLVL.